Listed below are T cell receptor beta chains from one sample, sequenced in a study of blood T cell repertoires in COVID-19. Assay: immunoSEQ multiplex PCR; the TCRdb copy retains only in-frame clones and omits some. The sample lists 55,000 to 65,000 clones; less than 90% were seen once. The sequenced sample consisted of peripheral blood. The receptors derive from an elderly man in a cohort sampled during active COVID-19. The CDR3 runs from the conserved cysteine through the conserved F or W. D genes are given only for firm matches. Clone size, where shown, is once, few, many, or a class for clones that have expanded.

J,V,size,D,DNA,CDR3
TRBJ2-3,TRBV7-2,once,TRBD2,TGTGCCAGCAGCTCCGAGGGACTAGCGGGAGGGCCAGATACGCAGTATTTT,CASSSEGLAGGPDTQYF
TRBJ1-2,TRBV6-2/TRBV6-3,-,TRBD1,TGTGCCAGCAGTTACCCGACAGGGGTCAACTATGGCTACACCTTC,CASSYPTGVNYGYTF
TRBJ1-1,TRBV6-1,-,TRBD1,TGTGCCAGCAGTGACCCGGGACAGGGGTGGACTGAAGCTTTCTTT,CASSDPGQGWTEAFF
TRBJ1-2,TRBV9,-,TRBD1,TGTGCCAGCAGCGCAGAAACCGGGACAGGCTATGGCTACACCTTC,CASSAETGTGYGYTF
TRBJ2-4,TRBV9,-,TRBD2,TGTGCCAGCAGCGTAGCAGGGTACGGGACTAGCGGGAGGGATAACATTCAGTACTTC,CASSVAGYGTSGRDNIQYF
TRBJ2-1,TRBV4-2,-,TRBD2,TGTGCCAGCAGCCAAGAATCCAGCGGGGGGTTGAATGAGCAGTTCTTC,CASSQESSGGLNEQFF
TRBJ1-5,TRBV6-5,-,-,TGTGCCAGCATGATCACAGCGGATAGCAATCAGCCCCAGCATTTT,CASMITADSNQPQHF
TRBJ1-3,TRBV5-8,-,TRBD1,TGTGCCAGCAGCTTACAGGGGGCGGCAAACACCATATATTTT,CASSLQGAANTIYF
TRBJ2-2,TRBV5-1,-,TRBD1,TGCGCCAGCAGCTTGTCCCCGGCAGGGGGCACCGGGGAGCTGTTTTTT,CASSLSPAGGTGELFF
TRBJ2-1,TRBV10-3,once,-,TGTGCCATCAGTGAATACGACAGAAACAATGAGCAGTTCTTC,CAISEYDRNNEQFF
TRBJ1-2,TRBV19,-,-,TGTGCCAGTAGTATTGAGTTTTTGGGCAGTTCACGCTATGGCTACACCTTC,CASSIEFLGSSRYGYTF
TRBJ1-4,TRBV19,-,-,TGTGCCAGTAGTATAAAGGGAGGCGAAAAACTGTTTTTT,CASSIKGGEKLFF
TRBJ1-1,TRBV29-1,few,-,TGCAGCGTTGAAGTTCTTGGTTCGTATTTCACAGTTGCTTTCTTT,CSVEVLGSYFTVAFF
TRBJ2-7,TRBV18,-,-,TGTGCCAGCTCACCAAGGGGGACAAACAAAATAGGCTACGAGCAGTACTTC,CASSPRGTNKIGYEQYF
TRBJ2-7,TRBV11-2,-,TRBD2,TGTGCCAGCAGCTTGGGACTAGCGGGAGGAAGCTCCTACGAGCAGTACTTC,CASSLGLAGGSSYEQYF
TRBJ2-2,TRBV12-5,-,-,TGTGCTAGTGGTTTGGGCACAGGCGGGGAGCTGTTTTTT,CASGLGTGGELFF
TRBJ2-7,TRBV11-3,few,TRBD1,TGTGCCAGCAGCTCGGGACAGGGGCCTAGGAACGAGCAGTACTTC,CASSSGQGPRNEQYF
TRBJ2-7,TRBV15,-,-,TGTGCCACCAGCAGTCGTCTGGGAGGTCTACCCTACGAGCAGTACTTC,CATSSRLGGLPYEQYF
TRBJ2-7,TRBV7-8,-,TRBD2,TGTGCCAGCAGCTTCAGCGGGGGCTCCTACGAGCAGTACTTC,CASSFSGGSYEQYF
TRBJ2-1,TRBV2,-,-,TGTGCCAGCAGTCCGGACACGTACAATGAGCAGTTCTTC,CASSPDTYNEQFF
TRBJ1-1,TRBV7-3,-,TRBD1,TGTGCCAGCAGCCCACTACAGGGGACGGAAGCTTTCTTT,CASSPLQGTEAFF
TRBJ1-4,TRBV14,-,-,TGTGCCAGCAGCCAAGATGGGGGCCCTAATGAAAAACTGTTTTTT,CASSQDGGPNEKLFF
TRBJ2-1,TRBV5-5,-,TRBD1,TGTGCCAGCAGCTTGGGCGGCAGGGGGCACGGCAATGAGCAGTTCTTC,CASSLGGRGHGNEQFF
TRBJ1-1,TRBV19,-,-,TGTGCCAGTAGTATGGGCCAGCCTAACACTGAAGCTTTCTTT,CASSMGQPNTEAFF
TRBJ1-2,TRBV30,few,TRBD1,TGTGCCTGGAATCGTTGGGACAGGGGGGGTGGCTACACCTTC,CAWNRWDRGGGYTF
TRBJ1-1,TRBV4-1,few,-,TGCGCCAGCAGCCCGGGACACCCACGTACCATGAACACTGAAGCTTTCTTT,CASSPGHPRTMNTEAFF
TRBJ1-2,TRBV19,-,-,TGTGCCAGTAGTGCCAACCCCGGGGGGGGCGACTATGGCTACACCTTC,CASSANPGGGDYGYTF
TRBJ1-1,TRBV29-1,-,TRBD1,TGCAGCGCCAGGGACAGGGGAGACACTGAAGCTTTCTTT,CSARDRGDTEAFF
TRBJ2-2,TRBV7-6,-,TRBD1,TGTGCCAGCAGCCCAGGGACAGGGGGGATCGGGGAGCTGTTTTTT,CASSPGTGGIGELFF
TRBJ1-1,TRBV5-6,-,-,TGTGCCAGCAGCTTAGGTCAGGGGTGGAACACTGAAGCTTTCTTT,CASSLGQGWNTEAFF
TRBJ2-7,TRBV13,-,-,TGTGCCAGCAGCGAACAGGGAAGCTCCTACGAGCAGTACTTC,CASSEQGSSYEQYF
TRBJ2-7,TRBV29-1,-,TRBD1,TGCAGCGTTGCCCGGGACAGGGTGGGGGAGCAGTACTTC,CSVARDRVGEQYF